Below are 31 T cell receptor beta chains sequenced from a single sample in a study of blood T cell repertoires in COVID-19. Sequencing used immunoSEQ multiplex PCR; TCRdb keeps in-frame clones, though not all of them. The table lists approximately 75,000 clones, roughly 80% of them singletons. Source material: peripheral blood. The receptor set was obtained from a man aged 25 to 40 with COVID-19, enrolled during active disease.

The CDR3 DNA follows: TGTGCCAGCAGCCCGGGGGGCAGTTCCTACGAGCAGTACTTC. Protein product: CASSPGGSSYEQYF. The V gene is TRBV7-8, the J gene TRBJ2-7; perhaps TRBD2 as D (7 bases). The CDR3 contains 14 residues. Trimming removed 5 bases from V and 1 base from J, with 12 bases in between. Looked up from germline, CDR1 is SGHVS and CDR2 is FQNEAQ.

The chain joins TRBV27 to TRBJ1-4; the match to TRBD1 covers 8 bases. Germline CDR1 reads MNHEY; CDR2 reads SMNVEV (reference sequence). The CDR3 is made up of 15 amino acids. Trimming at V came to 7 bases and at J to 5 bases, leaving 9 bases not matched to a gene. CDR3 DNA: TGTGCCAGCACTCTGAGGAGGACAGGGAATGAAAAACTGTTTTTT. It is translated as CASTLRRTGNEKLFF.

The gene calls are TRBV6-2 or TRBV6-3 and TRBJ2-5; TRBD1 agrees at 7 bases. Germline-derived CDR1 and CDR2 are MNHEY and SVGEGT. The V gene end was trimmed by 1 base and the J gene end by 2 bases; junction bases not matched to a gene: 1. This CDR3 spans 14 amino acids. The CDR3 loop reads CASSYFRGQETQYF. Written as DNA, the CDR3 is TGTGCCAGCAGTTACTTCAGGGGGCAAGAGACCCAGTACTTC.

The CDR3 loop is CASSHSYYEQYF. The CDR3 DNA reads as TGTGCCAGCAGCCACAGTTACTACGAGCAGTACTTC. The chain is built from TRBV7-2 and TRBJ2-7; D not resolved. Trimming pared 5 bases from V and 3 bases from J, leaving 8 bases between. This CDR3 spans 12 amino acids. The V gene's germline CDR1 is SGHTA and CDR2 FQGNSA.

The V call is TRBV19, the J call TRBJ1-5; unclear D gene. Per the germline V gene, CDR1 is LNHDA and CDR2 is SQIVND (reference sequence). Trimming removed 8 bases at V and 5 bases at J, with 19 bases between. This CDR3 is built from 15 residues. The CDR3 DNA follows: TGTGCCAGTGAAGAGGCGCCGGGATTTTATCAGCCCCAGCATTTT. This encodes CASEEAPGFYQPQHF.

This chain connects TRBV20-1 to TRBJ2-1; 11 positions agree with TRBD2. CDR1 and CDR2 (germline): DFQATT, SNEGSKA (reference sequence). V shed 3 bases and J 3 bases; nucleotides not matched to a gene: 10. The CDR3 totals 17 residues. In DNA form, the CDR3 reads TGCAGTGCTAGTCCCTCCGGACTAGCGGGTTACTACAATGAGCAGTTCTTC. Protein sequence: CSASPSGLAGYYNEQFF.

In its sample, this clone was seen once. The V gene is TRBV7-9, the J gene TRBJ2-1; D is uncertain. Germline V CDR1 and CDR2: SEHNR, FQNEAQ (reference sequence). The CDR3 contains 15 residues. Trimming took 1 base from V and 3 from J, leaving 10 bases between them. DNA for the CDR3: TGTGCCAGCAGCTTAGGGCGGAGCAACTACAATGAGCAGTTCTTC. Translating it yields CASSLGRSNYNEQFF.

The DNA for the CDR3 is TGTGCCAGCAGCCGGGCTGGCACAGATACGCAGTATTTT. It codes for CASSRAGTDTQYF. The J gene is TRBJ2-3, the V gene TRBV3-1 (or the pseudogene TRBV3-2); D gene unclear. Germline V gene sequence: CDR1 LGHDT, CDR2 YNNKEL (reference sequence). This CDR3 is built from 13 residues. With 4 bases removed from V and 1 base from J, the gap between germline ends came to 6 bases.

This clone was counted between two and nine times. The chain links TRBV12-3 or TRBV12-4 to TRBJ2-7; tentatively, D is TRBD1 (6 bases). V lost 8 bases to trimming and J lost 6 bases, with 11 bases between them. The CDR3 has 11 residues. CDR3 region: CASGRGSEQYF. In DNA form, the CDR3 reads TGTGCCAGCGGAAGGGGGTCCGAGCAGTACTTC.

The chain couples TRBV27 to TRBJ2-5; D possibly corresponds to TRBD2 (5 bases). Trimming left V 3 bases short and J 4 bases short, with 12 bases between. In germline, CDR1 is MNHEY, CDR2 SMNVEV (reference sequence). The CDR3 length is 14 residues. The CDR3 sequence is CASSLAGNPETQYF. CDR3 sequence (DNA): TGTGCCAGCAGTTTGGCCGGGAACCCAGAGACCCAGTACTTC.

This clone was seen only a few times. This chain joins TRBV3-1 (or the pseudogene TRBV3-2) and TRBJ2-7, with D possibly being TRBD1 (5 bases). The CDR3 length is 13 residues. Germline CDR1 LGHDT, CDR2 YNNKEL (reference sequence). V was trimmed by 0 bases and J by 7 bases, leaving 10 bases between them. CDR3 DNA sequence: TGTGCCAGCAGCCAAGATGACAGAAGGGAGCAGTACTTC. Its protein is CASSQDDRREQYF.

This clone occurred a few times. The V gene is TRBV4-2, the J gene TRBJ2-2; D not resolved. Germline loops: CDR1 LGHNA, CDR2 YNFKEQ. The CDR3 has 16 amino acids. The ends were cut back, 0 bases at V and 2 bases at J, with 10 bases in the middle. In DNA form, the CDR3 reads TGTGCCAGCAGCCAAGAGGCGGCAACTAACACCGGGGAGCTGTTTTTT. This translates into CASSQEAATNTGELFF.

This clone showed up just a few times. This sequence joins TRBV19 and TRBJ2-7, with 11 nucleotides matching TRBD1. The CDR3 is made up of 15 amino acids. CDR1 LNHDA and CDR2 SQIVND come from the germline V gene (reference sequence). Trimming at V came to 4 bases and at J to 3 bases, leaving 5 bases not matched to a gene. CDR3 amino acids: CASSTSGTGGYEQYF. The CDR3 DNA sequence: TGTGCCAGTAGTACCTCCGGGACAGGGGGCTACGAGCAGTACTTC.

The V call is TRBV2, the J call TRBJ2-7; weak D call: TRBD2 (5 bases). Looked up from germline, CDR1 is SNHLY and CDR2 is FYNNEI. This CDR3 has 13 residues. V was pared by 7 bases and J by 6 bases, with 16 bases between. In DNA form, the CDR3 reads TGTGCCAGCACCTATGGACTGCCCCGCGAGCAGTACTTC. This codes for CASTYGLPREQYF. The entire variable domain, with the rest obtained from reference TRBV2 and TRBJ2-7, is as follows: EPEVTQTPSHQVTQMGQEVILRCVPISNHLYFYWYRQILGQKVEFLVSFYNNEISEKSEIFDDQFSVERPDGSNFTLKIRSTKLEDSAMYFCASTYGLPREQYFGPGTRLTVT.

The gene calls are TRBV5-1 and TRBJ1-1; D perhaps matches TRBD1 (6 bases). The CDR3 totals 14 residues. The germline V gene has CDR1 SGHRS and CDR2 YFSETQ. V dropped 6 bases and J dropped 1 base, with 13 bases sitting between them. This chain's CDR3 is CASNSGERNTEAFF. CDR3 sequence (DNA): TGCGCCAGCAATTCAGGGGAGCGGAACACTGAAGCTTTCTTT.

The rearrangement uses TRBV19 and TRBJ2-2; D possibly corresponds to TRBD2 (6 bases). V lost 3 bases to trimming and J lost 5 bases, with 13 bases between them. This CDR3 has 15 residues. Germline CDR1 LNHDA, CDR2 SQIVND (reference sequence). The CDR3 is CASSMEAGRTGELFF. CDR3 sequence (DNA): TGTGCCAGTAGTATGGAGGCAGGGAGGACCGGGGAGCTGTTTTTT.

The rearrangement links TRBV28 to TRBJ2-1, with 8 bases fitting TRBD2. Trimming cost V 2 bases and J 6 bases; bases outside gene matches: 0. The CDR3 runs to 13 residues. Per germline, CDR1 MDHEN and CDR2 SYDVKM. The CDR3 sequence: CASSLTSGNEQFF. The CDR3 DNA follows: TGTGCCAGCAGTTTAACTAGCGGCAATGAGCAGTTCTTC.

This clone was observed once. V is TRBV20-1 and J is TRBJ1-5, with D possibly TRBD1 on 5 matching bases. The CDR3 runs 16 residues. Germline loops: CDR1 DFQATT, CDR2 SNEGSKA (reference sequence). V was pared by 3 bases and J by 3 bases, with 18 bases between. CDR3 sequence: CSASGAGFVNNQPQHF. In nucleotides, the CDR3 is TGCAGTGCTAGTGGGGCAGGATTCGTGAACAATCAGCCCCAGCATTTT.

This clone appeared once. This chain links TRBV27 with TRBJ2-1, with TRBD1 as a possible D gene (6 bases). The CDR3 has 15 residues. Trimming stripped 3 bases from V and 6 bases from J, with 15 bases between. Germline assignment: CDR1 MNHEY and CDR2 SMNVEV (reference sequence). The CDR3 loop reads CASSLGQGRGNEQFF. The CDR3, as DNA: TGTGCCAGCAGTTTGGGGCAGGGGAGAGGCAATGAGCAGTTCTTC.

Only one count was recorded for this clone. The genes are TRBV30 and TRBJ2-7; the D gene is possibly TRBD1 (6 bases). With 1 base removed from V and 3 bases from J, the gap between germline ends came to 7 bases. Germline V lookup: CDR1 GTSNPN, CDR2 SVGIG (reference sequence). The CDR3 covers 12 residues. CDR3 sequence reads: CAWSADSYEQYF. The DNA for the CDR3 is TGTGCCTGGAGTGCGGACAGCTACGAGCAGTACTTC.

The chain couples TRBV27 to TRBJ2-1; 7 positions agree with TRBD1. The length of the CDR3 is 15 residues. V trimming: 5 bases; J trimming: 9 bases; junction bases outside the gene matches: 13. Germline lookup yields CDR1 MNHEY and CDR2 SMNVEV (reference sequence). The CDR3 bases are TGTGCCAGCAGTGCCGGGACAGCCCCTTTGCGTGAGCAGTTCTTC. This gives the protein CASSAGTAPLREQFF.

V gene TRBV9 combines with J gene TRBJ1-5; TRBD1 agrees at 9 bases. J lost 2 bases, V lost 5 bases, and 5 bases had no gene match. The CDR3 covers 15 residues. Looked up from germline, CDR1 is SGDLS and CDR2 is YYNGEE. The DNA for the CDR3 is TGTGCCAGCAGTCCGGACAGGGGACGCAATCAGCCCCAGCATTTT. Protein sequence: CASSPDRGRNQPQHF.

The chain is built from TRBV19 and TRBJ2-3; 7 nucleotides line up with TRBD2. Germline V gives CDR1 LNHDA, CDR2 SQIVND (reference sequence). The CDR3 is 18 amino acids. Germline trimming cut 2 bases from V and 2 bases from J; bases unmatched to any gene: 13. In DNA form, the CDR3 reads TGTGCCAGTAGTATACCGGGCTGGATGGCGGGAGCCACAGATACGCAGTATTTT. It encodes CASSIPGWMAGATDTQYF.

CDR3 loop: CSVEGPQGGEQYF. The CDR3 DNA is TGCAGCGTTGAAGGCCCACAGGGGGGCGAGCAGTACTTC. The V gene is TRBV29-1, the J gene TRBJ2-7; 8 nucleotides line up with TRBD1. The germline gives CDR1 SQVTM, CDR2 ANQGSEA. V dropped 1 base and J dropped 6; count of bases not matched to a gene: 5. The CDR3 extends over 13 amino acids.

This sequence joins TRBV14 and TRBJ1-6, with 7 nucleotides matching TRBD1. The V segment lost 5 bases and the J segment 10 bases; nucleotides outside the gene matches: 8. This CDR3 has 14 amino acids. In germline, CDR1 is SGHDN, CDR2 FVKESK. The CDR3 protein is CASSVRGHGSPLHF. The CDR3, as DNA: TGTGCCAGCAGCGTAAGGGGGCACGGGTCACCCCTCCACTTT.

For the CDR3, the DNA is TGTGCCAGCAGTGGGACTAGTTCTTGGCAGTTCTTC. Protein product: CASSGTSSWQFF. V is TRBV12-3 or TRBV12-4 and J is TRBJ2-1; 8 bases are a match to TRBD2. This CDR3 spans 12 amino acids. V lost 5 bases to trimming and J lost 12 bases; unmatched junction nucleotides: 6.

The J gene is TRBJ2-5, the V gene TRBV4-1; tentative D call: TRBD1 (5 bases). The germline V gene has CDR1 MGHRA and CDR2 YSYEKL. The CDR3 runs 11 residues. The V gene lost 4 bases and the J gene lost 5 bases, with 5 bases spanning the gap. CDR3 in DNA: TGCGCCAGCAGCCCAGGGGAGACCCAGTACTTC. Protein: CASSPGETQYF.

The chain combines TRBV5-1 with TRBJ2-5, with TRBD2 identical over 12 bases. Trimming cost V 3 bases and J 4 bases; bases outside gene matches: 4. The CDR3 covers 15 residues. In germline, CDR1 is SGHRS, CDR2 YFSETQ. DNA of the CDR3: TGCGCCAGCAGCTGGACTAGCGGGATGGGAGAGACCCAGTACTTC. This encodes CASSWTSGMGETQYF. The complete variable domain, with remaining parts taken from reference TRBV5-1 and TRBJ2-5, reads KAGVTQTPRYLIKTRGQQVTLSCSPISGHRSVSWYQQTPGQGLQFLFEYFSETQRNKGNFPGRFSGRQFSNSRSEMNVSTLELGDSALYLCASSWTSGMGETQYFGPGTRLLVL.

This chain uses TRBV5-1 with TRBJ1-4; 8 nucleotides match TRBD1. The V gene end was trimmed by 3 bases and the J gene end by 5 bases; junction bases not matched to a gene: 3. Germline V gene lookup returns CDR1 SGHRS and CDR2 YFSETQ. The CDR3 runs 14 residues. CDR3 bases: TGCGCCAGCAGCTCAGGGGGCAGAAATGAAAAACTGTTTTTT. It is translated as CASSSGGRNEKLFF.

This clone was seen more than once but under ten times. V gene TRBV12-3 or TRBV12-4 combines with J gene TRBJ2-3; no clear D. The CDR3 runs to 13 residues. V shed 8 bases and J shed 0 bases, with 9 bases lying between them. CDR3 amino acids: CASGLTSTDTQYF. The CDR3 DNA reads as TGTGCCAGCGGCCTGACTAGCACAGATACGCAGTATTTT.

The V gene is TRBV28, the J gene TRBJ2-7, with TRBD2 identical over 13 bases. Germline-derived CDR1 and CDR2 are MDHEN and SYDVKM. Trimming cost V 6 bases and J 2 bases; bases outside gene matches: 16. The CDR3 is made up of 19 amino acids. CDR3 in amino acids: CASSPGLAGPGSLAYEQYF. The CDR3 DNA follows: TGTGCCAGCAGCCCGGGACTAGCGGGACCAGGGTCATTAGCCTACGAGCAGTACTTC.